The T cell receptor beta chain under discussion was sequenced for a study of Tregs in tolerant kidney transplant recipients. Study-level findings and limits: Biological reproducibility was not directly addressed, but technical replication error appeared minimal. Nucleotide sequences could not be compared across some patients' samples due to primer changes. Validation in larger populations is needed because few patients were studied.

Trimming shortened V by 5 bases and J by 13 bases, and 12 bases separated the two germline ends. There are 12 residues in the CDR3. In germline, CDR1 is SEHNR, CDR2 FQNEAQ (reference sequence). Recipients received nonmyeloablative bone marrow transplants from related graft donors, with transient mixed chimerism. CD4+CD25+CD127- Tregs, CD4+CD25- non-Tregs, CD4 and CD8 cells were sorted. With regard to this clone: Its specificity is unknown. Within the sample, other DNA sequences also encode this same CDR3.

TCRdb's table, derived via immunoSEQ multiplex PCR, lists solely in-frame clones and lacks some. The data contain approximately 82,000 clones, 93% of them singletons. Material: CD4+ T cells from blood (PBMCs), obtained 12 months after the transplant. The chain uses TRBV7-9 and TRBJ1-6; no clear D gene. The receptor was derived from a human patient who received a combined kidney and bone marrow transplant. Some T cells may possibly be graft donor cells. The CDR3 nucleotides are TGTGCCAGCAGCCCCGACATTTCCCCCCTCCACTTT. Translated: CASSPDISPLHF. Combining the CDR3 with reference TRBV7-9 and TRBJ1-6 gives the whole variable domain DTGVSQNPRHKITKRGQNVTFRCDPISEHNRLYWYRQTLGQGPEFLTYFQNEAQLEKSRLLSDRFSAERPKGSFSTLEIQRTEQGDSAMYLCASSPDISPLHFGNGTRLTVT.